This T cell receptor (beta chain) derives from a study of blood T cell repertoires in COVID-19. The wider study: COVID-19 samples from acute and convalescent phases originated in the United States, Italy and Spain. PBMCs, B-cell-depleted T cells, or T cells were the source of the cDNA or gDNA that made up the material.

This clone appeared a few times. As handled by the study authors: Counts of nucleated cells, estimated from reference gene primer amplification, were obtained. Here immunoSEQ multiplex PCR was the method, and the copy in TCRdb shows in-frame clones only, minus some. That table furnishes V, J and clone size, whereas the DNA furnished D and trimming. The sample lists about 14,000 clones, 55% to 85% occurring once. V was cut by 0 bases and J by 7 bases, with 13 bases left in between. This CDR3 is built from 14 residues. Germline-derived CDR1 and CDR2 are SGDLS and YYNGEE. The receptor was derived from a man aged 65 to 85 with acute or convalescent COVID-19. Sequencing input: peripheral blood. The chain uses TRBV9 and TRBJ1-1, with D possibly being TRBD1 (5 bases). This CDR3 reads CASSVDSGFGEAFF. CDR3 bases: TGTGCCAGCAGCGTAGATTCAGGGTTCGGTGAAGCTTTCTTT.